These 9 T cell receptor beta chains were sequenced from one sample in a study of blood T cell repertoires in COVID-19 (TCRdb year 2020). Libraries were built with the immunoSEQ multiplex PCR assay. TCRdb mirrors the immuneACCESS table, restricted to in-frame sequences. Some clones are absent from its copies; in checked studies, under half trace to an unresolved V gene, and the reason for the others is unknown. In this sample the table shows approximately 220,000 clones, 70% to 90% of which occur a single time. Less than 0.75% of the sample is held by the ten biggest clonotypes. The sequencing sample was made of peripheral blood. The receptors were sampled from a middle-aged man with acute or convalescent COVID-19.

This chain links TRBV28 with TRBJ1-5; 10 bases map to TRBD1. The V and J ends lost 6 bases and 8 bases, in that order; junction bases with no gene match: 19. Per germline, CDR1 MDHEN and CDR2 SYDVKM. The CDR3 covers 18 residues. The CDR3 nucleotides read TGTGCCAGCAGGATACCCTTCGGGACAGGGGTTAAAGGGGAGCCCCAGCATTTT. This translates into CASRIPFGTGVKGEPQHF.

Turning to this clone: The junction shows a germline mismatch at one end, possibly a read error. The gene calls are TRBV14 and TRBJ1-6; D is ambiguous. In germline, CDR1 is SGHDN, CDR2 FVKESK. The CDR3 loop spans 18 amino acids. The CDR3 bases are TGTGCCAGCAGCCCCTTTTACGGGGTCGCGGGATATACTTCACCCCTCCACTTT. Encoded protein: CASSPFYGVAGYTSPLHF.

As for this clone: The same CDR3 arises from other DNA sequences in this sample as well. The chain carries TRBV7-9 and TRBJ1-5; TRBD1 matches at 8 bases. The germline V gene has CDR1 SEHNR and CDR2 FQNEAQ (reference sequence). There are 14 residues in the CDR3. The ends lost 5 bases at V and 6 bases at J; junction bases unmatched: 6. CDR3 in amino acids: CASSLTGGGQPQHF. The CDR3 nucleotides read TGTGCCAGCAGCCTCACAGGGGGTGGTCAGCCCCAGCATTTT.

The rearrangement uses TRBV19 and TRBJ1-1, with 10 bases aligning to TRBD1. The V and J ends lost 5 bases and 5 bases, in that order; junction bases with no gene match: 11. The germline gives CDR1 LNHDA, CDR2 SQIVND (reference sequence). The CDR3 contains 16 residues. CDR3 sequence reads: CASSPLDRGGMTEAFF. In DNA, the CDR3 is TGTGCCAGTAGTCCCCTGGACAGGGGGGGAATGACTGAAGCTTTCTTT.

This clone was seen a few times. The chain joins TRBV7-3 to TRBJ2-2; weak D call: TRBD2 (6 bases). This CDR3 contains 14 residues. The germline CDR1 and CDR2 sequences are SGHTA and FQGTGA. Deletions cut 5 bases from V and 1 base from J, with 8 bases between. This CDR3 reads CASSGSGNTGELFF. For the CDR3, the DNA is TGTGCCAGCAGCGGTAGCGGGAACACCGGGGAGCTGTTTTTT.

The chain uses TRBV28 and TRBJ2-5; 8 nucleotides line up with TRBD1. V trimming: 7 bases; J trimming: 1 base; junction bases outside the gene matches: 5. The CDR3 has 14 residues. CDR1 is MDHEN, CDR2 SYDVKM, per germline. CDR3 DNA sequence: TGTGCCAGCACCCTTACAGGGGGCCAAGAGACCCAGTACTTC. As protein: CASTLTGGQETQYF.

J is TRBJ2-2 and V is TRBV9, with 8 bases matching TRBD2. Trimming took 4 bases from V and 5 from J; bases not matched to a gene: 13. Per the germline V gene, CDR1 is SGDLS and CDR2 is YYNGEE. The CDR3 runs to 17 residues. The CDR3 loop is CASSPSVAGLITGELFF. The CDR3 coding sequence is TGTGCCAGCAGCCCATCGGTAGCGGGATTGATTACCGGGGAGCTGTTTTTT.

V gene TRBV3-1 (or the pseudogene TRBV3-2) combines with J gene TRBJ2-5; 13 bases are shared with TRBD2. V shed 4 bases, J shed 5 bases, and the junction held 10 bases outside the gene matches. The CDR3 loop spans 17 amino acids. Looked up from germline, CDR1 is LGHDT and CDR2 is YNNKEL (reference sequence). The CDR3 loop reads CASSRLGLAGVRETQYF. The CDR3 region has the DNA TGTGCCAGCAGCCGGCTCGGACTAGCGGGAGTTCGGGAGACCCAGTACTTC.

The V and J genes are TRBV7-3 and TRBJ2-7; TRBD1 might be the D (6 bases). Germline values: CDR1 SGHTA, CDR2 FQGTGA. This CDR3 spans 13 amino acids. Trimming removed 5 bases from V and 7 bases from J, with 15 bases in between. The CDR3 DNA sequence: TGTGCCAGCAGCCCGGGACAATTAGGGGAGCAGTACTTC. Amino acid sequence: CASSPGQLGEQYF.